A selection of T cell receptor beta chains follows, all from one sample in a study of T cells in Graves' hyperthyroidism and ophthalmopathy. Via MiXCR, TCRdb re-called the multiplex PCR reads, giving one row per CDR3 protein. Of 500,000 to 600,000 distinct CDR3 sequences in the sample, nearly 20% were seen once. Sequencing was done on a sample of blood. The receptor set was obtained from a man aged 40-49 years with Graves' ophthalmopathy. Both conserved end residues are part of each CDR3. Each record gives: clone size, D gene, J gene, V gene, CDR3 protein, CDR3 DNA. A D gene is named only where the DNA matches it firmly. A clone size is listed for some rows: how often the clone was seen (once, few, many), or a class if it is expanded.

>.|.|TRBJ2-1|TRBV27
CASGELDLNEQFF
TGTGCCAGCGGGGAGCTGGATCTCAATGAGCAGTTCTTC
>many|TRBD1|TRBJ1-1|TRBV3-1
CASSLRDRNTEAFF
TGTGCCAGCAGCCTCAGGGACAGGAACACTGAAGCTTTCTTT
>.|TRBD2|TRBJ2-3|TRBV5-1
CASSLLTSGGADTQYF
TGCGCCAGCAGCTTGTTGACTAGCGGGGGGGCAGATACGCAGTATTTT
>many|TRBD2|TRBJ2-1|TRBV20-1
CSASRTSRLDEQFF
TGCAGTGCTAGTCGGACTAGCCGTTTGGATGAGCAGTTCTTC
>.|.|TRBJ2-5|TRBV18
CASSFRDGEETQYF
TGTGCCAGCTCGTTCCGGGACGGTGAAGAGACCCAGTACTTC
>.|TRBD1|TRBJ1-2|TRBV28
CASSGQGAGYTF
TGTGCCAGCAGTGGACAGGGAGCTGGCTACACCTTC
>.|.|TRBJ1-1|TRBV4-2
CASSQDIIGVRGMNTEAFF
TGTGCCAGCAGCCAAGATATCATCGGGGTGAGGGGGATGAACACTGAAGCTTTCTTT
>many|.|TRBJ2-7|TRBV28
CASTRGAYEQYF
TGTGCCAGCACAAGAGGGGCCTACGAGCAGTACTTC
>few|.|TRBJ1-1|TRBV5-1
CASSTVPIQNTEAFF
TGCGCCAGCAGCACGGTTCCCATACAGAACACTGAAGCTTTCTTT
>many|TRBD1|TRBJ1-1|TRBV18
CASSPQGARTEAFF
TGTGCCAGCTCACCACAGGGGGCTAGGACTGAAGCTTTCTTT
>few|.|TRBJ1-2|TRBV6-1
CASSEVVGGSANYGYTF
TGTGCCAGCAGTGAAGTGGTGGGCGGCTCAGCTAACTATGGCTACACCTTC
>.|.|TRBJ2-1|TRBV10-3
CAISESSSAAFYNEQFF
TGTGCCATCAGTGAGTCTTCGAGCGCCGCCTTCTACAATGAGCAGTTCTTC
>.|TRBD1|TRBJ1-1|TRBV10-3
CAIMGGQSNTEAFF
TGTGCCATTATGGGGGGACAGTCGAACACTGAAGCTTTCTTT
>.|TRBD2|TRBJ2-3|TRBV20-1
CSATGTSGGRADTQYF
TGCAGTGCCACCGGGACTAGCGGGGGGAGGGCAGATACGCAGTATTTT
>many|.|TRBJ1-1|TRBV18
CASSGGSPEAFF
TGTGCCAGCTCAGGGGGATCCCCTGAAGCTTTCTTT
>.|.|TRBJ1-1|TRBV12-3/TRBV12-4
CASSLRGGPEAFF
TGTGCCAGCAGTCTTCGGGGGGGCCCTGAAGCTTTCTTT
>.|TRBD2|TRBJ2-1|TRBV12-5
CASGSDGRSGEQFF
TGTGCTAGTGGTTCGGACGGGAGGTCTGGTGAGCAGTTCTTC